This TCR beta chain came from a study of T cells after yellow fever vaccination. The study's findings and limits: Most primary-vaccination clones recurred post-booster (about 96% CD4, roughly 90% CD8). Weaker, the secondary response had a peak occurring faster, on day 5 versus 15.

In TCRdb, the 5' RACE reads were re-called with MiXCR into one record per CDR3 protein. The sample shows approximately 140,000 distinct CDR3 sequences, more than 6% of them seen only once. This clonotype was detected ten times or more. Its antigen remains unknown. Trimming took off 0 bases at V and 6 bases at J, with 10 bases between the two ends. The CDR3 loop spans 14 amino acids. Germline V gene lookup returns CDR1 SGHRS and CDR2 YFSETQ. The receptor's source is a man aged 25 to 40 who received the YFV17D yellow fever vaccine. This chain uses TRBV5-1 with TRBJ2-1; D is uncertain. The starting material was CD4+ T cells sorted from PBMCs, obtained 5 days after the yellow fever booster vaccination. The CDR3 protein is CASSLASERNEQFF. The DNA for the CDR3 is TGCGCCAGCAGCTTGGCCTCGGAGCGCAATGAGCAGTTCTTC.